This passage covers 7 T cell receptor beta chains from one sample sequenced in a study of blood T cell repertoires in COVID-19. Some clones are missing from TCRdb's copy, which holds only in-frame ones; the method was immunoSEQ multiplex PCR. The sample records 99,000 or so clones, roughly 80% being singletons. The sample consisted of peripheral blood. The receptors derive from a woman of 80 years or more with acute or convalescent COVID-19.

Written as DNA, the CDR3 is TGCAGCGTTGTTTTATCTGTGGGGGGGGATGAGCAGTTCTTC. As protein: CSVVLSVGGDEQFF. The chain couples TRBV29-1 to TRBJ2-1; 7 bases line up with TRBD2. CDR1 is SQVTM, CDR2 ANQGSEA, per germline. The CDR3 covers 14 residues. J gave up 8 bases and V 4 bases, and 11 bases lay outside the gene matches.

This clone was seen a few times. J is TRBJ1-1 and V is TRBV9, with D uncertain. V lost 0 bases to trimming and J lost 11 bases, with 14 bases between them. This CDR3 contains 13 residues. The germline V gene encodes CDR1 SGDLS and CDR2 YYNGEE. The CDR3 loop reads CASSVEIEDTAFF. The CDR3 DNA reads TGTGCCAGCAGCGTAGAGATCGAGGATACGGCTTTCTTT.

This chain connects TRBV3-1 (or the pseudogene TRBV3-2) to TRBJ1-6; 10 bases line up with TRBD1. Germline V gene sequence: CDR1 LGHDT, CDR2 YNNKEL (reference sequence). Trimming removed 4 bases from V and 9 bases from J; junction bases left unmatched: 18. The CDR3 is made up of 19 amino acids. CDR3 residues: CASSPPGTGVGSIGSPLHF. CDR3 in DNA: TGTGCCAGCAGCCCACCCGGGACAGGGGTTGGATCTATCGGTTCACCCCTCCACTTT.

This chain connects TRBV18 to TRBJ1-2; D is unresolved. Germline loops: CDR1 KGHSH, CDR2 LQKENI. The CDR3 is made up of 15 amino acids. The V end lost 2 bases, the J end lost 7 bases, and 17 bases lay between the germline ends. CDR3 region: CASSPKAYESAGYTF. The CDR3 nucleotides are TGTGCCAGCTCACCAAAGGCCTACGAAAGCGCTGGCTACACCTTC.

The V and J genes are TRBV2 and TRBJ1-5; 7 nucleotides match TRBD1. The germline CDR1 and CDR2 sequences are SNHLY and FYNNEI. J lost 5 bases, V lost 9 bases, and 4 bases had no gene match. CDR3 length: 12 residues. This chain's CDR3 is CASGTEYQPQHF. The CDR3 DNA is TGTGCCAGTGGGACAGAGTATCAGCCCCAGCATTTT.

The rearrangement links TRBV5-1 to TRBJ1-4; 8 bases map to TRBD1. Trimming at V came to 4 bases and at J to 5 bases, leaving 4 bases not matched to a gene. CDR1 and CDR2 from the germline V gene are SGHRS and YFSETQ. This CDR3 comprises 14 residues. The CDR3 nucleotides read TGCGCCAGCAGCGCCGGACAGGGAAATGAAAAACTGTTTTTT. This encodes CASSAGQGNEKLFF.

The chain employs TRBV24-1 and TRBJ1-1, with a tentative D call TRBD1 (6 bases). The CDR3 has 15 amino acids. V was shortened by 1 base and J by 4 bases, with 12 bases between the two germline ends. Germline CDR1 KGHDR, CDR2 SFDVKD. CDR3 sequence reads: CATSDFRGGVTEAFF. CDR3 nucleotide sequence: TGTGCCACCAGTGATTTCCGAGGGGGAGTCACTGAAGCTTTCTTT.